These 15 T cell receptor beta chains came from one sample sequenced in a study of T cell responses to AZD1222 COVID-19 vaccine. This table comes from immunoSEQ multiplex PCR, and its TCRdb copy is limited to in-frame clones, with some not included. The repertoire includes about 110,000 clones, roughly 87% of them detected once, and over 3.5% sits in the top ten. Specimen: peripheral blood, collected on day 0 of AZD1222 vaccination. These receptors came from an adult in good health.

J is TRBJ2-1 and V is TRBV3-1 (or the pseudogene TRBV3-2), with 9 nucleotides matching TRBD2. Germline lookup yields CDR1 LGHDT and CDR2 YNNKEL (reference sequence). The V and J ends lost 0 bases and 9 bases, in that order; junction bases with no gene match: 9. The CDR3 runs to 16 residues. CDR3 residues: CASSQDIGAGGSEQFF. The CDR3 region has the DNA TGTGCCAGCAGCCAAGATATAGGAGCGGGGGGTAGTGAGCAGTTCTTC.

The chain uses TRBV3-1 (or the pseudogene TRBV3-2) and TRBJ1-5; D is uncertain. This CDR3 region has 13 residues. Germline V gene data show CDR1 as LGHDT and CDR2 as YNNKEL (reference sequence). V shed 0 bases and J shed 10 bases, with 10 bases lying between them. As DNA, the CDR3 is TGTGCCAGCAGCCAAGACCCCTTTGGCCCCCAGCATTTT. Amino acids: CASSQDPFGPQHF.

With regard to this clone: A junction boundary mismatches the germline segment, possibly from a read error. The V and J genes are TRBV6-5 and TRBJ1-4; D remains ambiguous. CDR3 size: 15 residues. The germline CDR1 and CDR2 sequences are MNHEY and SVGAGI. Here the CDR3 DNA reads TGTGCCAGCAGCTACTCAGATATTAAAAATGAAAAACTGTTTTTT. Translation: CASSYSDIKNEKLFF.

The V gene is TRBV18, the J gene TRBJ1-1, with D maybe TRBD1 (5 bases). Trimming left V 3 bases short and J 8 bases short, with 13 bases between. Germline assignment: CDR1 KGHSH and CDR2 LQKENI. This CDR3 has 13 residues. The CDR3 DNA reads TGTGCCAGCTCACCTGGGGCCCGGGGGGAAGCTTTCTTT. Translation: CASSPGARGEAFF.

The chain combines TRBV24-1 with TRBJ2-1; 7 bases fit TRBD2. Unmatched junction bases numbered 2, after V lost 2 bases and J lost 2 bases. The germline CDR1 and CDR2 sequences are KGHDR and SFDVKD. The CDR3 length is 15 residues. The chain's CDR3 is CATSDWGGAYNEQFF. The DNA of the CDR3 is TGTGCCACCAGTGATTGGGGGGGGGCCTACAATGAGCAGTTCTTC.

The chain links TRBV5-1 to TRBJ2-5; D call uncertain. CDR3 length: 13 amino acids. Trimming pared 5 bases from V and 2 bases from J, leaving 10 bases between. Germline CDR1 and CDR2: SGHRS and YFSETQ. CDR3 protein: CASSSLQQETQYF. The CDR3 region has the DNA TGCGCCAGCAGTTCCCTACAGCAAGAGACCCAGTACTTC. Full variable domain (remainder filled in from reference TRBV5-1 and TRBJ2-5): KAGVTQTPRYLIKTRGQQVTLSCSPISGHRSVSWYQQTPGQGLQFLFEYFSETQRNKGNFPGRFSGRQFSNSRSEMNVSTLELGDSALYLCASSSLQQETQYFGPGTRLLVL.

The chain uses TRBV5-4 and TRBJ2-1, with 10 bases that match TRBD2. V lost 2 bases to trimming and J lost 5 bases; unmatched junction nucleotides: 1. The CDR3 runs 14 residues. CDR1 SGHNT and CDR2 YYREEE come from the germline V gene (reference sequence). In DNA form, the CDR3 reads TGTGCCAGCAGCTTAGCGGGGGGGAACAATGAGCAGTTCTTC. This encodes CASSLAGGNNEQFF.

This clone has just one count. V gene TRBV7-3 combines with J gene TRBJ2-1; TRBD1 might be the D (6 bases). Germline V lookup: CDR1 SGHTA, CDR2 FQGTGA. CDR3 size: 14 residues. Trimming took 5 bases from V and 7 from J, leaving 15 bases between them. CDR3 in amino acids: CASSPGAGANEQFF. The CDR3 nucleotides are TGTGCCAGCAGCCCAGGGGCAGGGGCTAATGAGCAGTTCTTC.

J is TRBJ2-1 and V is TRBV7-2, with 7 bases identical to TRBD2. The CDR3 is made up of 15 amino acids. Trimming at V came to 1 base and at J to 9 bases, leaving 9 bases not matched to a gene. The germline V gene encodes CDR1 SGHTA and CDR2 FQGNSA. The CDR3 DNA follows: TGTGCCAGCAGCTTAGAGTCGGCAGGGAGGGCTGAGCAGTTCTTC. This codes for CASSLESAGRAEQFF. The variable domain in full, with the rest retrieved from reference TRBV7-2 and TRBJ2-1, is GAGVSQSPSNKVTEKGKDVELRCDPISGHTALYWYRQSLGQGLEFLIYFQGNSAPDKSGLPSDRFSAERTGGSVSTLTIQRTQQEDSAVYLCASSLESAGRAEQFFGPGTRLTVL.

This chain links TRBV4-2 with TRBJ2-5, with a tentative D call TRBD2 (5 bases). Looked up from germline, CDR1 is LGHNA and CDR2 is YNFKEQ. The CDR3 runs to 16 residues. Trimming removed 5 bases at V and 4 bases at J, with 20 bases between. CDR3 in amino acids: CASSYTGMNGGETQYF. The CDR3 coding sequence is TGTGCCAGCAGCTACACCGGGATGAATGGCGGAGAGACCCAGTACTTC.

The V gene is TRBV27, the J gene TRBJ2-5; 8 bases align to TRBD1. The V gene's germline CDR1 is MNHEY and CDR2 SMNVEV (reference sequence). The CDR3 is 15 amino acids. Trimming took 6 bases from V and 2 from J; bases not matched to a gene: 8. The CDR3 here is CASSLRTGRQETQYF. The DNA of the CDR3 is TGTGCCAGCAGCTTAAGGACAGGGAGACAAGAGACCCAGTACTTC.

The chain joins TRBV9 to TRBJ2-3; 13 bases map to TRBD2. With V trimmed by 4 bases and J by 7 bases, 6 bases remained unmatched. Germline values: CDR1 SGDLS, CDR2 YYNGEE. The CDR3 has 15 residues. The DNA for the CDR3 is TGTGCCAGCAGCTCTGGGACTAGCGGGACATATACGCAGTATTTT. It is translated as CASSSGTSGTYTQYF.

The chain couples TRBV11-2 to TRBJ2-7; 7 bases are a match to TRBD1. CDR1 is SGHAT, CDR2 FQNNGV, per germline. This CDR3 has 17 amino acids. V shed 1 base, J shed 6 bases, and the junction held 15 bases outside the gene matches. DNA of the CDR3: TGTGCCAGCAGCTTAGGGGACAGCTCACGTCGCCCCGGCGAGCAGTACTTC. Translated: CASSLGDSSRRPGEQYF.

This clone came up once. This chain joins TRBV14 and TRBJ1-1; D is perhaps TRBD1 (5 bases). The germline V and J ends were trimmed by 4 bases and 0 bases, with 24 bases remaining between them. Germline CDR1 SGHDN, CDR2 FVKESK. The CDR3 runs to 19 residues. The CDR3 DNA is TGTGCCAGCAGCCTCCCACCCGGGGCAGGGAGATACCTGAACACTGAAGCTTTCTTT. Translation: CASSLPPGAGRYLNTEAFF.

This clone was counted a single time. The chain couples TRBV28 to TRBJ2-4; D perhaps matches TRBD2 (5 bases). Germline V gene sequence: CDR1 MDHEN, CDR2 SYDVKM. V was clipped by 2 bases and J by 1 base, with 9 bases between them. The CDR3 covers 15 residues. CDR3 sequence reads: CASSLRERAKNIQYF. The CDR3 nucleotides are TGTGCCAGCAGTTTACGGGAAAGGGCCAAAAACATTCAGTACTTC.